Sequencing of this TCR beta chain was carried out in a study of Graves' ophthalmopathy and Graves' hyperthyroidism. Study outcomes and limitations: Most clonotypes expanded in thyroid above 0.001 frequency were present in blood too.

No ophthalmopathy within 18 months of follow-up signified stable hyperthyroidism. Newly diagnosed, the hyperthyroidism patients had under 2 months' duration and were aged 18 to 65. What supplied the PBMCs was approximately 10 ml of fresh peripheral blood. The V gene lost 8 bases and the J gene lost 1 base, with 14 bases spanning the gap. Germline loops: CDR1 ENHRY, CDR2 SYGVKD. This CDR3 has 14 amino acids. RNA transcripts provided the template for amplifying TCR beta CDR3 regions. RT-PCR with HTBI primers came first, then second-round multiplex PCR. Each CDR3 protein gets one entry after TCRdb re-called the multiplex PCR reads with MiXCR. Here the sample spans some 350,000 distinct CDR3 sequences, 17% being singletons. This clonotype was counted many times. As yet, its antigen is unknown.

This rearrangement joins TRBV10-3 to TRBJ1-1; possible D gene TRBD1, 6 bases. The clonotype comes from an adult woman with stable Graves' hyperthyroidism. Material: peripheral blood. Written as DNA, the CDR3 is TGTGCCATCCGATCCGCGGACAGGAACACTGAAGCTTTCTTT. It is translated as CAIRSADRNTEAFF.